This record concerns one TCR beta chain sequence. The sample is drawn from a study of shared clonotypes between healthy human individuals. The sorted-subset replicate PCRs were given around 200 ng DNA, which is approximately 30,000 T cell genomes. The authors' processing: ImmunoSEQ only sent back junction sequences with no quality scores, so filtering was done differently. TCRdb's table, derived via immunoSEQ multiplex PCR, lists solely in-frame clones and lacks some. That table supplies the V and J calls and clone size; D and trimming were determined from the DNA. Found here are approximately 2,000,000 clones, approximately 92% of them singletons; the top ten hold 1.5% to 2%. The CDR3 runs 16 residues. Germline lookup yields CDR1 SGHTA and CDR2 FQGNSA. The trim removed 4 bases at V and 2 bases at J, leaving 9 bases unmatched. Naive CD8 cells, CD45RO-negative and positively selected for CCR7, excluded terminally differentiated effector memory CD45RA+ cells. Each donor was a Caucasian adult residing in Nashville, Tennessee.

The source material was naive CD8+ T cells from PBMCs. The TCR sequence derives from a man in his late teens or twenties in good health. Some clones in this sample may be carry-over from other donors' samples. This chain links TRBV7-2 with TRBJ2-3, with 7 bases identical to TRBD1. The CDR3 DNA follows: TGTGCCAGCAGCTACGCCGACAGGGCCTACACAGATACGCAGTATTTT. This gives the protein CASSYADRAYTDTQYF.